The next 14 T cell receptor beta chains were all read from a single sample in a study of CD8 T cells in ankylosing spondylitis. TCRdb re-called the 5' RACE reads with MiXCR, one entry per CDR3 protein. The table shows about 400,000 distinct CDR3 sequences, with approximately 20% occurring only once. Whole-study findings and limits: Made up of about eight highly homologous variants, a TCR beta motif appeared characteristic of ankylosing spondylitis blood.

Their target antigens are unknown. Material: blood, either unsorted or a sorted T cell fraction (not recorded which). All receptors derive from a male donor with ankylosing spondylitis.

V is TRBV20-1 and J is TRBJ2-3; 9 bases match TRBD1. CDR1 and CDR2 (germline): DFQATT, SNEGSKA (reference sequence). The CDR3 sequence is 13 residues long. V lost 4 bases, J lost 8 bases, and 7 bases stayed unmatched. CDR3 residues: CSAIGQGLSTQYF. CDR3 in DNA: TGCAGTGCTATCGGACAGGGGTTGAGTACGCAGTATTTT.

The V call is TRBV24-1, the J call TRBJ2-1; 7 positions match TRBD1. CDR3 length equals 16 residues. Germline CDR1 KGHDR, CDR2 SFDVKD. Unmatched junction bases numbered 7, after V lost 2 bases and J lost 4 bases. CDR3 DNA: TGTGCCACCAGTGATTCTAGGGGGCAGCTATACAATGAGCAGTTCTTC. Translating gives CATSDSRGQLYNEQFF.

A few counts support this clonotype. This chain links TRBV20-1 with TRBJ2-5, with 13 bases matching TRBD2. Losses at the gene ends were 1 base for V and 4 bases for J; bases not matched to a gene: 0. This CDR3 region has 14 residues. The germline gives CDR1 DFQATT, CDR2 SNEGSKA (reference sequence). CDR3 nucleotides: TGCAGTGCTAGAGGGACTAGCGGGAGAGAGACCCAGTACTTC. This gives the protein CSARGTSGRETQYF.

This clonotype was seen just once. This rearrangement joins TRBV7-2 to TRBJ1-1; D gene ambiguous. Germline CDR1 reads SGHTA; CDR2 reads FQGNSA. The CDR3 contains 15 residues. V gave up 5 bases and J gave up 4 bases, with 17 bases separating them. Here the CDR3 reads CASSLPPGWGTEAFF. The CDR3 DNA reads as TGTGCCAGCAGCCTCCCGCCCGGGTGGGGCACTGAAGCTTTCTTT.

The J gene is TRBJ2-7, the V gene TRBV12-3 or TRBV12-4; TRBD2 matches 8 bases. Losses at the gene ends were 1 base for V and 13 bases for J; bases not matched to a gene: 12. The CDR3 runs 14 residues. CDR3 bases: TGTGCCAGCAGTTTAGGAGCGGGAGTCACGAGCATCTACTTC. This translates into CASSLGAGVTSIYF.

The rearrangement links TRBV19 to TRBJ2-7; 7 nucleotides agree with TRBD1. Germline V CDR1 and CDR2: LNHDA, SQIVND (reference sequence). The CDR3 extends over 17 amino acids. The junction had 17 bases not matched to a gene; V was cut back by 5 bases and J by 4 bases. The CDR3: CASSAGPRTGFQYEQYF. Here the CDR3 DNA reads TGTGCCAGTAGTGCCGGACCGAGGACAGGTTTTCAGTACGAGCAGTACTTC.

This clonotype was picked up many times. The gene calls are TRBV29-1 and TRBJ2-5; weak D call: TRBD1 (6 bases). Looked up from germline, CDR1 is SQVTM and CDR2 is ANQGSEA. Trimming removed 6 bases from V and 3 bases from J, with 14 bases in between. This CDR3 has 13 amino acids. The CDR3 spells CSVKLTGKETQYF. The CDR3 DNA reads TGCAGCGTGAAGTTGACAGGAAAAGAGACCCAGTACTTC.

The sample holds a few counts of this clonotype. This chain links TRBV10-3 with TRBJ2-1; 8 bases fit TRBD2. J lost 2 bases, V lost 2 bases, and 5 bases had no gene match. Germline V gene data show CDR1 as ENHRY and CDR2 as SYGVKD. CDR3 length: 16 amino acids. CDR3 region: CAISESSGNTYNEQFF. In nucleotides, the CDR3 is TGTGCCATCAGTGAGAGTAGCGGGAACACCTACAATGAGCAGTTCTTC.

This clonotype has a handful of counts. This chain joins TRBV27 and TRBJ2-6, with no clear D. Trimming pared 7 bases from V and 0 bases from J, leaving 13 bases between. Germline V gene data show CDR1 as MNHEY and CDR2 as SMNVEV (reference sequence). The CDR3 runs 16 residues. CDR3 loop: CASTTAIASGANVLTF. In nucleotides, the CDR3 is TGTGCCAGCACAACGGCGATCGCCTCTGGGGCCAACGTCCTGACTTTC.

The rearrangement joins TRBV25-1 to TRBJ2-7; D is possibly TRBD2 (6 bases). Germline values: CDR1 MGHDK, CDR2 SYGVNS. CDR3 size: 13 residues. V gave up 4 bases and J gave up 3 bases, with 10 bases separating them. The CDR3 nucleotides are TGTGCCAGCAGTGGCCCGGGACTCTACGAGCAGTACTTC. Translation gives CASSGPGLYEQYF.

In this sample, this clonotype turned up a few times. The chain uses TRBV3-1 and TRBJ1-5; D gene unclear. The CDR3 is 13 amino acids. The V end was cut by 1 base, the J end by 0 bases, with 1 base between. CDR1 LGHDT and CDR2 YNNKEL come from the germline V gene (reference sequence). Written as DNA, the CDR3 is TGTGCCAGCAGCCAAGGTAGCAATCAGCCCCAGCATTTT. Translation gives CASSQGSNQPQHF.

The V call is TRBV10-3, the J call TRBJ1-2; D is ambiguous. This CDR3 region has 15 residues. Germline CDR1 is ENHRY and CDR2 is SYGVKD. Trimming left V 6 bases short and J 4 bases short, with 18 bases between. The CDR3 is CAIRSGPPSIYGYTF. In nucleotides, the CDR3 is TGTGCCATCAGGTCCGGGCCCCCTTCCATCTATGGCTACACCTTC.

This clonotype was counted ten times or more. CDR3 DNA sequence: TGTGCCAGCAGTTTTTTCGGGATATATAGCAATCAGCCCCAGCATTTT. Residues: CASSFFGIYSNQPQHF. This rearrangement joins TRBV12-3 or TRBV12-4 to TRBJ1-5; D call uncertain. This CDR3 spans 16 amino acids. Trimming removed 3 bases at V and 0 bases at J, with 12 bases between.

The J gene is TRBJ2-1, the V gene TRBV4-2; TRBD2 matches at 12 bases. J gave up 4 bases and V 0 bases, and 4 bases lay outside the gene matches. The CDR3 length is 17 residues. Germline V gene sequence: CDR1 LGHNA, CDR2 YNFKEQ. The CDR3 loop is CASSQDPTSGSYNEQFF. In DNA form, the CDR3 reads TGTGCCAGCAGCCAAGACCCGACTAGCGGGAGTTACAATGAGCAGTTCTTC.